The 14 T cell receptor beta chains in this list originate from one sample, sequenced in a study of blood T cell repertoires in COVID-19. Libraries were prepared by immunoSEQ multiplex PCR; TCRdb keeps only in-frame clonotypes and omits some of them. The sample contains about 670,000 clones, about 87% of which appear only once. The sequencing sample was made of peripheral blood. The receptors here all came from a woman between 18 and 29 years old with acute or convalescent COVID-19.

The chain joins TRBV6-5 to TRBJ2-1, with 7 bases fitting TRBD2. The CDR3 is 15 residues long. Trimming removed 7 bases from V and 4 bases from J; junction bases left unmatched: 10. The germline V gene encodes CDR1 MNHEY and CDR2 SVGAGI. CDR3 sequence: CASTTTGRGYNEQFF. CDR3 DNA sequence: TGTGCCAGCACCACGACGGGGAGGGGTTACAATGAGCAGTTCTTC.

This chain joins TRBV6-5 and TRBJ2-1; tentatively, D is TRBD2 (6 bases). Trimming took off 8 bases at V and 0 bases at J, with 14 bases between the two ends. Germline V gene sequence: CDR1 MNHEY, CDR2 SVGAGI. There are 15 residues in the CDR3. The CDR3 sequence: CASWDFPSSYNEQFF. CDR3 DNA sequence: TGTGCCAGCTGGGACTTCCCAAGCTCCTACAATGAGCAGTTCTTC.

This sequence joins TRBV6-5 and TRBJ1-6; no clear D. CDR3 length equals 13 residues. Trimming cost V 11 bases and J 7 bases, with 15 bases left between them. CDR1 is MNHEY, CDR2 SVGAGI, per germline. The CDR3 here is CASNWGGNSPLHF. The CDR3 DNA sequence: TGTGCCTCAAACTGGGGAGGGAATTCACCCCTCCACTTT.

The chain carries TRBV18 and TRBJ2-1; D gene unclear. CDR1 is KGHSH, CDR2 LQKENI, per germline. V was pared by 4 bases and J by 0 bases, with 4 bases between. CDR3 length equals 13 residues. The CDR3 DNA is TGTGCCAGCTCACTCAGCTCCTACAATGAGCAGTTCTTC. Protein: CASSLSSYNEQFF.

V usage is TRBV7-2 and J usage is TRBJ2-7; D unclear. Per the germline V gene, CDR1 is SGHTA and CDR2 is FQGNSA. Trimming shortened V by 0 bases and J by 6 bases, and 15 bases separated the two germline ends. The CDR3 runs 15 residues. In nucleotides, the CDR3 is TGTGCCAGCAGCTTAGCCCGGGTCCTGTTCGGCGAGCAGTACTTC. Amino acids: CASSLARVLFGEQYF. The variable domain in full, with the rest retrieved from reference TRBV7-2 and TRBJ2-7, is GAGVSQSPSNKVTEKGKDVELRCDPISGHTALYWYRQSLGQGLEFLIYFQGNSAPDKSGLPSDRFSAERTGGSVSTLTIQRTQQEDSAVYLCASSLARVLFGEQYFGPGTRLTVT.

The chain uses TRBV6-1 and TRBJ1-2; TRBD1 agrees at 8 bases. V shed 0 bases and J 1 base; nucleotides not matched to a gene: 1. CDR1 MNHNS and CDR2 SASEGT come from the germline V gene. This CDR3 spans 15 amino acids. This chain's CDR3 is CASSEAGQGNYGYTF. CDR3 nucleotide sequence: TGTGCCAGCAGTGAAGCCGGACAGGGTAACTATGGCTACACCTTC.

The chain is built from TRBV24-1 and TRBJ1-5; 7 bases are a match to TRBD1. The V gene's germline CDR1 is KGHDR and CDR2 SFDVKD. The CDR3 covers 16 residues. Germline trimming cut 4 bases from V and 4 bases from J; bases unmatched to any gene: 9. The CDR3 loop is CATSEGRDSKNQPQHF. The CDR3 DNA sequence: TGTGCCACCAGTGAAGGCCGGGACAGTAAGAATCAGCCCCAGCATTTT.

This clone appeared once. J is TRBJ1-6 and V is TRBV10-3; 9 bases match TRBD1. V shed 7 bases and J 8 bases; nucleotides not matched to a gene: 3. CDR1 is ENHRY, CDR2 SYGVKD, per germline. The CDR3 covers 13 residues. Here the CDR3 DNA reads TGTGCCATCACCAGGGACAGGGATTCACCCCTCCACTTT. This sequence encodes CAITRDRDSPLHF.

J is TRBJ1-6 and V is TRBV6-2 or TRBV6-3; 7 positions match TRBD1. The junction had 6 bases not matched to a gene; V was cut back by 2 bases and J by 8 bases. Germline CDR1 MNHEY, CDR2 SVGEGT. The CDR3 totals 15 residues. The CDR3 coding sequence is TGTGCCAGCAGTTACCGGGCCGGACAGGATTCACCCCTCCACTTT. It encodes CASSYRAGQDSPLHF.

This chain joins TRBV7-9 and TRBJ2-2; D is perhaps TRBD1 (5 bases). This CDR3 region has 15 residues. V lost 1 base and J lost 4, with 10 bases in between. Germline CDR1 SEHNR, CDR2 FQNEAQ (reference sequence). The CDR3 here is CASSLDRQGTGELFF. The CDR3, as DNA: TGTGCCAGCAGCTTAGACAGGCAAGGCACCGGGGAGCTGTTTTTT.

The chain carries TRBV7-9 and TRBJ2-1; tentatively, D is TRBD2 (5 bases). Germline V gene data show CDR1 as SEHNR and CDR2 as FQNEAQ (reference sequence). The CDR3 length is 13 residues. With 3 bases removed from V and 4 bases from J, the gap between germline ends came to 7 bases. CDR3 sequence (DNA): TGTGCCAGCAGCTTGTGGGAGTACAATGAGCAGTTCTTC. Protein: CASSLWEYNEQFF.

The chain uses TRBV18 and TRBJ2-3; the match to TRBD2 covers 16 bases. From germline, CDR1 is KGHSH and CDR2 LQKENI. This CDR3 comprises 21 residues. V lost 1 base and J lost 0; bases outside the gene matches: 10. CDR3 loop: CASSPRPGTSGGASSTDTQYF. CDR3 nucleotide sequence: TGTGCCAGCTCACCACGTCCCGGGACTAGCGGGGGGGCCTCTAGCACAGATACGCAGTATTTT.

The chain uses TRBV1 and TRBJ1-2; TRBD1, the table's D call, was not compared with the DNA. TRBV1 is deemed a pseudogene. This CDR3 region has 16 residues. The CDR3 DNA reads TGCACCAGCAGCCGTGACAGGGGAGGGCTTTTCTATGGCTACACCTTC. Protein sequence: CTSSRDRGGLFYGYTF.

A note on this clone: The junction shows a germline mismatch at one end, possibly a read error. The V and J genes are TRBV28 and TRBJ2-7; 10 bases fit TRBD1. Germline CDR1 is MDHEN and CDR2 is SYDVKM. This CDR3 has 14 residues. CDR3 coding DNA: TGTGCCAGCAGTACCCAACCGGGACAGGGGATCGTGCACTTC. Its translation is CASSTQPGQGIVHF.